This T cell receptor beta chain was identified in a study of PD-1 blockade in classical Hodgkin lymphoma. About the study: Every 2 weeks, patients got 3 mg/kg intravenous nivolumab.

General study findings and limits: Baseline diversity in complete responders resembled that of newly diagnosed patients.

To note about this clone: Antigen unknown.

All trial patients relapsed after autologous stem cell transplantation. Some clones are missing from TCRdb's copy, which holds only in-frame ones; the method was immunoSEQ multiplex PCR. The sample includes about 58,000 clones, about 91% of them seen just once. The source material was peripheral blood mononuclear cells (PBMCs), sampled before the second cycle of nivolumab. This receptor was obtained from a human donor with classical Hodgkin lymphoma.

The DNA for the CDR3 is TGCGCCAGCAGTTGGGTGAGGGGTCCGGATGAAAAACTGTTTTTT. Amino acids: CASSWVRGPDEKLFF. The V call is TRBV4-3, the J call TRBJ1-4, with D maybe TRBD1 (5 bases). V lost 6 bases, J lost 6 bases, and 17 bases lay in between. CDR3 length equals 15 residues. Germline V CDR1 and CDR2: LGHNA, YSLEER.